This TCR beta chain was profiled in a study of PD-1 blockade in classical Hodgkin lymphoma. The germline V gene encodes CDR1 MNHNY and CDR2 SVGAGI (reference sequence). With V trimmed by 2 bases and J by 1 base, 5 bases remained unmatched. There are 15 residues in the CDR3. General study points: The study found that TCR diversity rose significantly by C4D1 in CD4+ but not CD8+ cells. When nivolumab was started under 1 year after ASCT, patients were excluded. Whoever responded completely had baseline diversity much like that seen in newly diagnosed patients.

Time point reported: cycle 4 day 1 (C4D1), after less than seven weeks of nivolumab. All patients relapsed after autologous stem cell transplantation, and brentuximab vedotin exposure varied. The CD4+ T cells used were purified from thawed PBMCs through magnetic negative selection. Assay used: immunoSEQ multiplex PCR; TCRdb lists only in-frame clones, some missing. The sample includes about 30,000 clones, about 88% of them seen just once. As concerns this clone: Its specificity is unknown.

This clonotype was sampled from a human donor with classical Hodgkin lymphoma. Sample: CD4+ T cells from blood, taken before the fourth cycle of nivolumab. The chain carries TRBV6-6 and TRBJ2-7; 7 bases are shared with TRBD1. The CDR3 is CASSYVTGQSYEQYF. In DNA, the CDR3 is TGTGCCAGCAGTTACGTGACAGGGCAATCCTACGAGCAGTACTTC.